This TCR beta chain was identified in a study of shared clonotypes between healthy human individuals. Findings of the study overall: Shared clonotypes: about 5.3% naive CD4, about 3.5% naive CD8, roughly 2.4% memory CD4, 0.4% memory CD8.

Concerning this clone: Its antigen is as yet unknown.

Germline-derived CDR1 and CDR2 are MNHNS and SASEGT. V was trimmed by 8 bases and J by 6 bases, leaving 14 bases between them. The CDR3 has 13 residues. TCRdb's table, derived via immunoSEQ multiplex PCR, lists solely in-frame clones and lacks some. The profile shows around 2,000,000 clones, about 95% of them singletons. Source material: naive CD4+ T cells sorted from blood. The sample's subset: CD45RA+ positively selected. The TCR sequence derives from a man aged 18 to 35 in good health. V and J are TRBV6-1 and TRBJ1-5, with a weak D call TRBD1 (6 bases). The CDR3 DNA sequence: TGTGCCAGCGGTAGGGGGGGAACTCAGCCCCAGCATTTT. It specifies CASGRGGTQPQHF.